The rows below give T cell receptor beta chains drawn from one sample of a study of OX40 agonist ivuxolimab in advanced cancers. Assay used: immunoSEQ multiplex PCR; TCRdb lists only in-frame clones, some missing. The sample gives 57,000 or so clones, around 90% of which show up once; 11% to 15% is in the top ten. The source material was CD4+ or CD8+ T cells sorted from blood, sampled in a trial of the OX40 agonist ivuxolimab. The receptors here all came from an adult with an advanced solid tumor such as melanoma, head and neck, liver or kidney cancer. The CDR3 runs from the conserved cysteine through the conserved F or W. Fields, in order: J gene, V gene, D gene, clone size, CDR3 DNA, CDR3 protein. D genes are given only for firm matches. Not all rows give a size; the values are once, few, many and, for expanded clones, a class.

j_call: TRBJ2-7; v_call: TRBV7-9; d_call: TRBD2; clone_size: .; cdr3_nt: TGTGCCAGCAGCCCCTGGGGGACTAGCGGGAGGCCCGAGCAGTACTTC; cdr3_aa: CASSPWGTSGRPEQYF
j_call: TRBJ2-7; v_call: TRBV7-2; d_call: .; clone_size: once; cdr3_nt: TGTGCCAGCAGCTTTTTACGGGAGTTGAACGAGCAGTACTTC; cdr3_aa: CASSFLRELNEQYF
j_call: TRBJ2-1; v_call: TRBV6-5; d_call: .; clone_size: .; cdr3_nt: TGTGCCAGCAGTTGGCGTCAGGGGGGATTCAGGAATGAGCAGTTCTTC; cdr3_aa: CASSWRQGGFRNEQFF
j_call: TRBJ1-5; v_call: TRBV9; d_call: TRBD1; clone_size: .; cdr3_nt: TGTGCCAGCAACAGGGGGGAGAATCAGCCCCAGCATTTT; cdr3_aa: CASNRGENQPQHF
j_call: TRBJ2-3; v_call: TRBV5-1; d_call: .; clone_size: .; cdr3_nt: TGCGCCAGCAGCTTACAGGTTCGGGCAGATACGCAGTATTTT; cdr3_aa: CASSLQVRADTQYF
j_call: TRBJ2-1; v_call: TRBV19; d_call: TRBD2; clone_size: .; cdr3_nt: TGTGCCAGTACCTATCCGGCAACTAGCGGATTCAATGAGCAGTTCTTC; cdr3_aa: CASTYPATSGFNEQFF
j_call: TRBJ2-2; v_call: TRBV28; d_call: .; clone_size: .; cdr3_nt: TGTGCCAGCAGTAATACAGGGTCGATCCCCACCGGGGAGCTGTTTTTT; cdr3_aa: CASSNTGSIPTGELFF
j_call: TRBJ2-1; v_call: TRBV7-7; d_call: .; clone_size: .; cdr3_nt: TGTGCTAGCAGCCAGACAGCCTACAATGAGCAGTTCTTC; cdr3_aa: CASSQTAYNEQFF
j_call: TRBJ1-5; v_call: TRBV27; d_call: .; clone_size: .; cdr3_nt: TGTGCCAGCAGTTCCCGCGGGGGCTGGTATTCGCCCCAGCATTTT; cdr3_aa: CASSSRGGWYSPQHF
j_call: TRBJ2-5; v_call: TRBV7-8; d_call: .; clone_size: .; cdr3_nt: TGTGCCAGCACCAAGCGGACGAAAGAGACCCAGTACTTC; cdr3_aa: CASTKRTKETQYF
j_call: TRBJ2-7; v_call: TRBV5-1; d_call: TRBD1; clone_size: .; cdr3_nt: TGCGCCAGCAGCCCGTCTGCTGGACAGGGCTTCTACGAGCAGTACTTC; cdr3_aa: CASSPSAGQGFYEQYF
j_call: TRBJ2-7; v_call: TRBV18; d_call: TRBD2; clone_size: .; cdr3_nt: TGTGCCAGCTCGATGGGACTAGCGGGGTACGAGCAGTACTTC; cdr3_aa: CASSMGLAGYEQYF
j_call: TRBJ2-2; v_call: TRBV7-6; d_call: TRBD1; clone_size: .; cdr3_nt: TGTGCCAGCAGCTTAGAACAGGGGTCAAACACCGGGGAGCTGTTTTTT; cdr3_aa: CASSLEQGSNTGELFF
j_call: TRBJ2-7; v_call: TRBV2; d_call: TRBD2; clone_size: once; cdr3_nt: TGTGCCAGCAGTATCGGACTAGCGGGAGAAGGCTACGAGCAGTACTTC; cdr3_aa: CASSIGLAGEGYEQYF
j_call: TRBJ2-1; v_call: TRBV5-1; d_call: TRBD2; clone_size: once; cdr3_nt: TGCGCCAGCTCTAGCGGAAATAGCAATGAGCAGTTCTTC; cdr3_aa: CASSSGNSNEQFF
j_call: TRBJ1-2; v_call: TRBV4-3; d_call: .; clone_size: once; cdr3_nt: TGCGCCAGCAGCCAAGAGAAGTCGCGATACCGGAACTATGGCTACACCTTC; cdr3_aa: CASSQEKSRYRNYGYTF
j_call: TRBJ2-6; v_call: TRBV5-1; d_call: .; clone_size: .; cdr3_nt: TGCGCCAGCAGCGAGGAGGTGTGGGGTGGGGCCAACGTCCTGACTTTC; cdr3_aa: CASSEEVWGGANVLTF
j_call: TRBJ2-7; v_call: TRBV7-9; d_call: TRBD2; clone_size: .; cdr3_nt: TGTGCCAGCAGCACCGGACTAGCGGGGGCCTACGAGCAGTACTTC; cdr3_aa: CASSTGLAGAYEQYF
j_call: TRBJ1-6; v_call: TRBV5-1; d_call: .; clone_size: .; cdr3_nt: TGCGCCAGCAGCTTGGGGTCGAGTGGGGAGGTACCCCTCCACTTT; cdr3_aa: CASSLGSSGEVPLHF
j_call: TRBJ1-4; v_call: TRBV28; d_call: .; clone_size: .; cdr3_nt: TGTGCCAGCAGTTTAGGGGCCCTTGCAACTAATGAAAAACTGTTTTTT; cdr3_aa: CASSLGALATNEKLFF
j_call: TRBJ2-7; v_call: TRBV19; d_call: TRBD1; clone_size: .; cdr3_nt: TGTGCCAGTAGTACCTCCGGGACAGGGGGTTACGAGCAGTACTTC; cdr3_aa: CASSTSGTGGYEQYF
j_call: TRBJ2-3; v_call: TRBV7-9; d_call: .; clone_size: .; cdr3_nt: TGTGCCAGCAGTTATAGGGGGCTAGCGGAGCCCACTAGCACAGATACGCAGTATTTT; cdr3_aa: CASSYRGLAEPTSTDTQYF
j_call: TRBJ2-6; v_call: TRBV7-3; d_call: .; clone_size: .; cdr3_nt: TGTGCCAGCAGCTTTTCAAGCAGGGCCCCTGGGGCCAACGTCCTGACTTTC; cdr3_aa: CASSFSSRAPGANVLTF
j_call: TRBJ1-4; v_call: TRBV14; d_call: .; clone_size: .; cdr3_nt: TGTGCCAGCAGCACGATTGAAAAACTGTTTTTT; cdr3_aa: CASSTIEKLFF
j_call: TRBJ2-5; v_call: TRBV19; d_call: TRBD2; clone_size: .; cdr3_nt: TGTGCCAGTAGTACGCGGGAGGGCGGTGAGACCCAGTACTTC; cdr3_aa: CASSTREGGETQYF
j_call: TRBJ1-5; v_call: TRBV28; d_call: .; clone_size: .; cdr3_nt: TGTGCCCGCTGGGAAACGGTGAACAATCAGCCCCAGCATTTT; cdr3_aa: CARWETVNNQPQHF
j_call: TRBJ2-1; v_call: TRBV4-3; d_call: .; clone_size: .; cdr3_nt: TGCGCCAGCAGCCAAGAGATTTTGGGGGAGCTACCTTACAATGAGCAGTTCTTC; cdr3_aa: CASSQEILGELPYNEQFF
j_call: TRBJ2-2; v_call: TRBV5-1; d_call: .; clone_size: .; cdr3_nt: TGCGCCAGCAGCTTGGGACAGAACACCGGGGAGCTGTTTTTT; cdr3_aa: CASSLGQNTGELFF
j_call: TRBJ1-2; v_call: TRBV13; d_call: .; clone_size: .; cdr3_nt: TGTGCCAGCAGCCTCGGACGGGAGGGGGTTGGCTACACCTTC; cdr3_aa: CASSLGREGVGYTF
j_call: TRBJ2-7; v_call: TRBV6-6; d_call: .; clone_size: .; cdr3_nt: TGTGCCAGCAGTTATGGCCAACTCTACGAGCAGTACTTC; cdr3_aa: CASSYGQLYEQYF
j_call: TRBJ2-5; v_call: TRBV6-1; d_call: .; clone_size: once; cdr3_nt: TGTGCCAGCAGTGAATTGGGGAAGGGTGCGGAGACCCAGTACTTC; cdr3_aa: CASSELGKGAETQYF
j_call: TRBJ1-3; v_call: TRBV4-3; d_call: .; clone_size: .; cdr3_nt: TGCGCCAGCAGCCAAGATAGCTCAGGGGCCCGAAACACCATATATTTT; cdr3_aa: CASSQDSSGARNTIYF
j_call: TRBJ2-7; v_call: TRBV10-2; d_call: TRBD2; clone_size: .; cdr3_nt: TGCGCCAGCAGTACCGGACTAGCGGGCTACGAGCAGTACTTC; cdr3_aa: CASSTGLAGYEQYF
j_call: TRBJ2-1; v_call: TRBV7-8; d_call: .; clone_size: once; cdr3_nt: TGTGCCAGCAGCTCCGGGCTAACCTACAATGAGCAGTTCTTC; cdr3_aa: CASSSGLTYNEQFF
j_call: TRBJ2-1; v_call: TRBV28; d_call: .; clone_size: once; cdr3_nt: TGTGCCAGCAGGGGCTCCGGGACCACCTACAATGAGCAGTTCTTC; cdr3_aa: CASRGSGTTYNEQFF
j_call: TRBJ1-5; v_call: TRBV6-5; d_call: .; clone_size: .; cdr3_nt: TGTGCCAGCAGCTCCAGTTATAGCAATCAGCCCCAGCATTTT; cdr3_aa: CASSSSYSNQPQHF
j_call: TRBJ2-1; v_call: TRBV7-3; d_call: TRBD2; clone_size: .; cdr3_nt: TGTGCCAGCAGCTTAAAAGAGGGACTAGCGGGAGGGAATGAGCAGTTCTTC; cdr3_aa: CASSLKEGLAGGNEQFF
j_call: TRBJ2-3; v_call: TRBV29-1; d_call: .; clone_size: .; cdr3_nt: TGCAGCGCGAGTAGCTCGGATACGCAGTATTTT; cdr3_aa: CSASSSDTQYF
j_call: TRBJ2-2; v_call: TRBV5-1; d_call: TRBD1; clone_size: .; cdr3_nt: TGCGCCAGCAGCCGAACAGGGGGCGTTCAGGACACCGGGGAGCTGTTTTTT; cdr3_aa: CASSRTGGVQDTGELFF
j_call: TRBJ2-5; v_call: TRBV2; d_call: .; clone_size: .; cdr3_nt: TGTGCCAGGGATTACCAAGAGACCCAGTACTTC; cdr3_aa: CARDYQETQYF
j_call: TRBJ2-2; v_call: TRBV11-3; d_call: TRBD2; clone_size: .; cdr3_nt: TGTGCCAGCAGCTCACTAGCGGGCGGCGGGGAGCTGTTTTTT; cdr3_aa: CASSSLAGGGELFF
j_call: TRBJ2-2; v_call: TRBV5-6; d_call: .; clone_size: .; cdr3_nt: TGTGCCAGCAGCGGGGTTGTCCTCACGAACACCGGGGAGCTGTTTTTT; cdr3_aa: CASSGVVLTNTGELFF
j_call: TRBJ2-2; v_call: TRBV28; d_call: .; clone_size: .; cdr3_nt: TGTGCCAGCAGTCTTAACCGGGACACCGACACCGGGGAGCTGTTTTTT; cdr3_aa: CASSLNRDTDTGELFF
j_call: TRBJ2-5; v_call: TRBV7-2; d_call: .; clone_size: .; cdr3_nt: TGTGCCAGCAGCTCGGCCAGCGCTGGGAAGACCCAGTACTTC; cdr3_aa: CASSSASAGKTQYF
j_call: TRBJ2-3; v_call: TRBV5-1; d_call: .; clone_size: .; cdr3_nt: TGCGCCAGCAGCCTACAGGGCGCTAACACAGATACGCAGTATTTT; cdr3_aa: CASSLQGANTDTQYF
j_call: TRBJ2-1; v_call: TRBV11-2; d_call: TRBD2; clone_size: .; cdr3_nt: TGTGCCAGCAGCCTGGGGCTAGCGGGAGGGGCCAATGAGCAGTTCTTC; cdr3_aa: CASSLGLAGGANEQFF
j_call: TRBJ1-2; v_call: TRBV9; d_call: TRBD1; clone_size: .; cdr3_nt: TGTGCCAGCAGCCCGAGGACAGGCATGTATGGCTACACCTTC; cdr3_aa: CASSPRTGMYGYTF
j_call: TRBJ2-2; v_call: TRBV6-1; d_call: .; clone_size: .; cdr3_nt: TGTGCCAGCAGTGAGGGGACCACCGGGGAGCTGTTTTTT; cdr3_aa: CASSEGTTGELFF
j_call: TRBJ2-7; v_call: TRBV11-2; d_call: TRBD2; clone_size: .; cdr3_nt: TGTGCCAGCAGCTTAGGACTAGCGAGTGAGCAGTACTTC; cdr3_aa: CASSLGLASEQYF
j_call: TRBJ2-7; v_call: TRBV11-3; d_call: TRBD1; clone_size: once; cdr3_nt: TGTGCCAGCAGCCGCCAGACAGGGGCGACCTACGAGCAGTACTTC; cdr3_aa: CASSRQTGATYEQYF
j_call: TRBJ1-1; v_call: TRBV6-5; d_call: .; clone_size: .; cdr3_nt: TGTGCCAGCAGTCCCCAGGCCACCAGGGCTGAAGCTTTCTTT; cdr3_aa: CASSPQATRAEAFF
j_call: TRBJ2-1; v_call: TRBV19; d_call: .; clone_size: .; cdr3_nt: TGTGCCAGTAGTATTGGTGTTGAGCAGTTCTTC; cdr3_aa: CASSIGVEQFF
j_call: TRBJ2-7; v_call: TRBV28; d_call: TRBD2; clone_size: .; cdr3_nt: TGTGCCAGCAGTTCCCCCCGGACTAGCAGCTCCTACGAGCAGTACTTC; cdr3_aa: CASSSPRTSSSYEQYF
j_call: TRBJ1-1; v_call: TRBV7-9; d_call: .; clone_size: .; cdr3_nt: TGTGCCAGCAGCTTAGCCCTCCAGACTGAAGCTTTCTTT; cdr3_aa: CASSLALQTEAFF
j_call: TRBJ2-7; v_call: TRBV4-2; d_call: TRBD2; clone_size: .; cdr3_nt: TGTGCCAGCAGCCAAGATCTCCCTAGCGGGAGAACCTCCTACGAGCAGTACTTC; cdr3_aa: CASSQDLPSGRTSYEQYF